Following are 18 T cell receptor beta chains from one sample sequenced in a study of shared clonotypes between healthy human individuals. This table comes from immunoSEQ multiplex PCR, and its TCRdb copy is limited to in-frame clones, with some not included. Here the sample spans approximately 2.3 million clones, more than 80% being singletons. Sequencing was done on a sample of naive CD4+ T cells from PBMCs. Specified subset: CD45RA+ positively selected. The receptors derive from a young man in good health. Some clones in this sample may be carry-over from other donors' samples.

As DNA, the CDR3 is TGTGCCAGCAGCACCCGGGACAGGGGATACAATGAGCAGTTCTTC. This codes for CASSTRDRGYNEQFF. The chain recombines TRBV7-2 with TRBJ2-1; TRBD1 matches at 10 bases. The CDR3 consists of 15 residues. CDR1 and CDR2 from the germline V gene are SGHTA and FQGNSA. Trimming removed 5 bases from V and 4 bases from J; junction bases left unmatched: 5.

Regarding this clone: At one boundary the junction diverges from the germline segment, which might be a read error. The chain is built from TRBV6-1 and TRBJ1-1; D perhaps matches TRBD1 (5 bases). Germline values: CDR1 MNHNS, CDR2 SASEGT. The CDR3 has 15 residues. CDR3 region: CASSEAHGGARLTTF. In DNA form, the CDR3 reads TGTGCCAGCAGTGAAGCGCATGGAGGGGCCCGGCTCACCACCTTT.

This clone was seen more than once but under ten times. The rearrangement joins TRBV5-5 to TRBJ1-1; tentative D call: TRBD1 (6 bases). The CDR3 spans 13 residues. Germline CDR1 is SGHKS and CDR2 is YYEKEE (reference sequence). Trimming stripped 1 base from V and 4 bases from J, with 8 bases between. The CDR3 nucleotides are TGTGCCAGCAGCTTGACAGGGTTCACTGAAGCTTTCTTT. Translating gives CASSLTGFTEAFF.

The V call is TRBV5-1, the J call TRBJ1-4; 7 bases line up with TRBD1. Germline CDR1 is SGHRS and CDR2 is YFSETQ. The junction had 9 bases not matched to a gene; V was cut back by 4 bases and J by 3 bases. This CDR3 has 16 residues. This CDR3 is CASSERQGRSNEKLFF. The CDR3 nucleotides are TGCGCCAGCAGCGAAAGACAGGGCCGCTCTAATGAAAAACTGTTTTTT. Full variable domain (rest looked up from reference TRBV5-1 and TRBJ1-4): KAGVTQTPRYLIKTRGQQVTLSCSPISGHRSVSWYQQTPGQGLQFLFEYFSETQRNKGNFPGRFSGRQFSNSRSEMNVSTLELGDSALYLCASSERQGRSNEKLFFGSGTQLSVL.

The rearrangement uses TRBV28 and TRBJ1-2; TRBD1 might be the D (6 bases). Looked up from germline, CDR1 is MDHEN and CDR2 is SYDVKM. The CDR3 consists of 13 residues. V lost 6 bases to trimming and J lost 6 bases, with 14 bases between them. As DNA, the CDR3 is TGTGCCAGCAGCCTCGACAGGATGGATGGCTACACCTTC. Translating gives CASSLDRMDGYTF.

CDR3 sequence reads: CASSNPTGGRTQYF. CDR3 in DNA: TGTGCCAGTAGTAACCCGACAGGAGGCAGGACCCAGTACTTC. The chain recombines TRBV19 with TRBJ2-5; D perhaps matches TRBD1 (6 bases). CDR3 size: 14 residues. Trimming took off 4 bases at V and 7 bases at J, with 16 bases between the two ends. Germline-derived CDR1 and CDR2 are LNHDA and SQIVND (reference sequence).

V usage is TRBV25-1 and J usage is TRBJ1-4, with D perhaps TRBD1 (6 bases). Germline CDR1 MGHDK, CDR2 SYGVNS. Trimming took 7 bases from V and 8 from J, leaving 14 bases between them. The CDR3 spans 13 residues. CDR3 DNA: TGTGCCAGCACTAACAGGGATAAGGAAAAACTGTTTTTT. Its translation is CASTNRDKEKLFF.

CDR3 in DNA: TGCGCCAGCAGCCCTCTCCGGGACGGACCCTACGAGCAGTACTTC. Protein: CASSPLRDGPYEQYF. V usage is TRBV5-1 and J usage is TRBJ2-7, with D perhaps TRBD1 or TRBD2 (5 bases each). Germline V lookup: CDR1 SGHRS, CDR2 YFSETQ. V lost 4 bases and J lost 2, with 16 bases in between. The CDR3 contains 15 residues.

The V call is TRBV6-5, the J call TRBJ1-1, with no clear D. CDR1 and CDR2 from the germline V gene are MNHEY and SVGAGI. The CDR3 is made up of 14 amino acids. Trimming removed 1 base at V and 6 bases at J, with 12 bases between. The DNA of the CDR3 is TGTGCCAGCAGTTACTATAAGGGAACGGCTGAAGCTTTCTTT. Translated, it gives CASSYYKGTAEAFF.

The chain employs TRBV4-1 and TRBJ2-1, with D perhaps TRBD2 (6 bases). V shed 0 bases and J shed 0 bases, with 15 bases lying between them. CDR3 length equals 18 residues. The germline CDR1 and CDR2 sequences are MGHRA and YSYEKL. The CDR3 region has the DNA TGCGCCAGCAGCCAAGAGGGGGGTAGCGGAAGCTCCTACAATGAGCAGTTCTTC. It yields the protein CASSQEGGSGSSYNEQFF.

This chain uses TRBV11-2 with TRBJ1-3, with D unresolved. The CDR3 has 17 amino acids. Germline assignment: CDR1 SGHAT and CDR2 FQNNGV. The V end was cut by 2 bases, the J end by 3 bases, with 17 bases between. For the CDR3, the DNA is TGTGCCAGCAGCTTAAACGGTTCTCCCTGGAGTGGAAACACCATATATTTT. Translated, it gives CASSLNGSPWSGNTIYF.

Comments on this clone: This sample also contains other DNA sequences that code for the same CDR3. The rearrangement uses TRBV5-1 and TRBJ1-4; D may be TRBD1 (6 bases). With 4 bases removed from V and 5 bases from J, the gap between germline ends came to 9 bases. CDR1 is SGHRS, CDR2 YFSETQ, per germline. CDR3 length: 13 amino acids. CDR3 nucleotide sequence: TGCGCCAGCAGCCCTACAGGGAATGAAAAACTGTTTTTT. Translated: CASSPTGNEKLFF.

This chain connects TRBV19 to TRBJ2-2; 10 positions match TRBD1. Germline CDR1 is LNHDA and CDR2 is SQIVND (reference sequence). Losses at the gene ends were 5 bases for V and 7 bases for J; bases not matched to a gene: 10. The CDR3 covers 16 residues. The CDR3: CASSARQGARGGELFF. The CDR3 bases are TGTGCCAGTAGTGCGAGACAGGGGGCTCGCGGCGGGGAGCTGTTTTTT.

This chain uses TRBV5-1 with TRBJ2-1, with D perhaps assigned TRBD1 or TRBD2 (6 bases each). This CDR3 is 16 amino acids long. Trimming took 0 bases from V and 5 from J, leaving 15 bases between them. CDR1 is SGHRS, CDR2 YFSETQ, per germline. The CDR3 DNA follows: TGCGCCAGCAGCTTGGCCGGAAGGGGGGACAACAATGAGCAGTTCTTC. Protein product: CASSLAGRGDNNEQFF.

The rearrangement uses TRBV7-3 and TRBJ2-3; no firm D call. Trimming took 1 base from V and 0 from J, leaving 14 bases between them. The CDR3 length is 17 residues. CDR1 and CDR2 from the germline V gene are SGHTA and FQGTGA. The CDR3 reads CASSLRSRFSSTDTQYF. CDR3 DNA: TGTGCCAGCAGCTTAAGGTCTCGATTTTCGAGCACAGATACGCAGTATTTT.

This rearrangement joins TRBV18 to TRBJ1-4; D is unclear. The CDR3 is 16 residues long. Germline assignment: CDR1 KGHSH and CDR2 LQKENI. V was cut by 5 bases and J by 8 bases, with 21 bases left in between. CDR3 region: CASSGRLPTAEEKLFF. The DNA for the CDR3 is TGTGCCAGCTCAGGGCGCCTCCCGACGGCAGAGGAAAAACTGTTTTTT.

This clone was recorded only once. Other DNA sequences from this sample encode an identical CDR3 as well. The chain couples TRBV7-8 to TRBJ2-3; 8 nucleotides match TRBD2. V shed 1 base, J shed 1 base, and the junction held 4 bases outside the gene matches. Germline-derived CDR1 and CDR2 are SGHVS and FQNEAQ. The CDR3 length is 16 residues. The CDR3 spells CASSLGTSGGTDTQYF. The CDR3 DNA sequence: TGTGCCAGCAGCTTAGGAACTAGCGGAGGCACAGATACGCAGTATTTT. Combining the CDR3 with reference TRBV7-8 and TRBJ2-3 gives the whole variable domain GAGVSQSPRYKVAKRGQDVALRCDPISGHVSLFWYQQALGQGPEFLTYFQNEAQLDKSGLPSDRFFAERPEGSVSTLKIQRTQQEDSAVYLCASSLGTSGGTDTQYFGPGTRLTVL.

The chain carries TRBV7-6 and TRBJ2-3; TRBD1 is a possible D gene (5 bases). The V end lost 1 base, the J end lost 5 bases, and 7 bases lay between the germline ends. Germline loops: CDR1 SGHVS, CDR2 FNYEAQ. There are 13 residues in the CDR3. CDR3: CASSLDQGDTQYF. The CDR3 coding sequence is TGTGCCAGCAGCTTAGACCAGGGAGATACGCAGTATTTT.